The present entry profiles one TCR beta chain with its context. The CDR3 runs 13 residues. V was trimmed by 6 bases and J by 3 bases, leaving 11 bases between them. This sample was taken from a study of blood T cell repertoires in COVID-19. About the study: The United States, Italy and Spain supplied acute and convalescent COVID-19 samples. The analysed material was cDNA or gDNA that came from T cells, B-cell-depleted T cells, or PBMCs.

Libraries were prepared by immunoSEQ multiplex PCR; TCRdb keeps only in-frame clonotypes and omits some of them. The table shows approximately 240,000 clones, with roughly nine tenths occurring only once. Participants spanned ages about 18 to 90 years and resided in about 25 US areas. Clinical histories supplied by participants themselves formed the basis of cohort assignment. This clonotype was sampled from a woman in her 30s with acute COVID-19. The sequenced material came from PBMCs or T cells enriched from blood (not recorded which). The chain uses TRBV12-3 or TRBV12-4 and TRBJ1-2; D gene uncertain. This CDR3 is CASRPAGYYGYTF. The CDR3 region has the DNA TGTGCCAGCAGACCCGCAGGCTACTATGGCTACACCTTC.